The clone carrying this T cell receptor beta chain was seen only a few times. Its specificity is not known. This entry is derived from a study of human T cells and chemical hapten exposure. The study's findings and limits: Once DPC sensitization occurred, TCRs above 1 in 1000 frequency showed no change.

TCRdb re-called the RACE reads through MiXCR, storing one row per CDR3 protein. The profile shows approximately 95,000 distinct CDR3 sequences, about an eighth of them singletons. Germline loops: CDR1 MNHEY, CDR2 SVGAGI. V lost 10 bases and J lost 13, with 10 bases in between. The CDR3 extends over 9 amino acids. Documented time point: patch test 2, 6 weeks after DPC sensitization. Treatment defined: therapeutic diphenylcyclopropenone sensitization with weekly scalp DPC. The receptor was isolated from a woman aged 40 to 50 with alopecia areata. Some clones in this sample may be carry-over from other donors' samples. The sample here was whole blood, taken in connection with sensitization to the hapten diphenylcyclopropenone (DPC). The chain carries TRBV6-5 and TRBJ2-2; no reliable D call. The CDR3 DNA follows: TGTGCCACCAATACCAGGCTGTTTTTT. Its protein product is CATNTRLFF.